This T cell receptor beta chain was found in a study of identical twins. TCRdb processed the 5' RACE reads anew with MiXCR; each CDR3 protein has one entry. The sample has some 760,000 distinct CDR3 sequences; roughly 18% are singletons. V shed 3 bases and J shed 7 bases, with 5 bases lying between them. Germline CDR1 is LGHDT and CDR2 is YNNKEL (reference sequence). CDR3 size: 11 residues. The sample was also linked to a second study, of T cells expressing NK-cell markers. From that paper: Repertoire data for TCR beta were derived from sorted T cells (CD3+CD56+NKG2C+, CD3+CD56+NKG2C- and CD3+CD56-NKG2C+). Clones of NKG2C+ T cells that had expanded were of unclear HCMV specificity.

The specimen sequenced was PBMCs. The TCR sequence derives from a woman aged 18-29 years in good health. The rearrangement uses TRBV3-1 and TRBJ2-3; D is uncertain. CDR3 region: CASSHKNTQYF. CDR3 sequence (DNA): TGTGCCAGCAGCCATAAGAATACGCAGTATTTT.